The 20 T cell receptor beta chains given below trace back to one sample, sequenced in a study of blood T cells in healthy people across ages. The authors ran a second PCR of about 6 to 11 cycles using a sample-barcoded 5' primer and a J-beta primer mix. Via MiXCR, TCRdb re-called the 5' RACE reads, giving one row per CDR3 protein. The data contain around 990,000 distinct CDR3 sequences, roughly two fifths of them singletons. The sequenced sample consisted of blood. The receptors were gathered from a man aged 18 to 30 in good health.

This clonotype was counted ten times or more. The rearrangement links TRBV4-2 to TRBJ1-5; D remains unclear. The CDR3 covers 14 residues. Looked up from germline, CDR1 is LGHNA and CDR2 is YNFKEQ. V was cut by 0 bases and J by 3 bases, with 6 bases left in between. Here the CDR3 reads CASSQDWDNQPQHF. DNA of the CDR3: TGTGCCAGCAGCCAAGATTGGGACAATCAGCCCCAGCATTTT.

This chain joins TRBV7-9 and TRBJ2-7; D is tentatively TRBD1 or TRBD2 (5 bases each). The germline V gene encodes CDR1 SEHNR and CDR2 FQNEAQ (reference sequence). The CDR3 runs 16 residues. The ends were cut back, 1 base at V and 1 base at J, with 14 bases in the middle. The CDR3 nucleotides read TGTGCCAGCAGCTTAGTGGGGGACGGACCATCCTACGAGCAGTACTTC. This translates into CASSLVGDGPSYEQYF.

This chain connects TRBV6-5 to TRBJ2-7; no clear D. The V gene lost 4 bases and the J gene lost 0 bases, with 10 bases spanning the gap. The CDR3 sequence is 14 residues long. Germline lookup yields CDR1 MNHEY and CDR2 SVGAGI. The CDR3 loop reads CASSSQAASYEQYF. The CDR3 DNA sequence: TGTGCCAGCAGTTCCCAGGCCGCCTCCTACGAGCAGTACTTC.

This chain connects TRBV20-1 to TRBJ1-4; D is unclear. Looked up from germline, CDR1 is DFQATT and CDR2 is SNEGSKA (reference sequence). There are 13 residues in the CDR3. With 1 base removed from V and 7 bases from J, the gap between germline ends came to 10 bases. The CDR3 loop is CSARATRSEKLFF. CDR3 bases: TGCAGTGCTAGAGCCACGAGAAGTGAAAAACTGTTTTTT.

The chain has TRBV10-3 and TRBJ2-1; D remains ambiguous. V was cut by 0 bases and J by 4 bases, with 10 bases left in between. The CDR3 is 15 residues long. CDR1 and CDR2 (germline): ENHRY, SYGVKD. The CDR3 DNA is TGTGCCATCAGTGAGTCTGGGCAGTTTTACAATGAGCAGTTCTTC. It codes for CAISESGQFYNEQFF.

The V call is TRBV9, the J call TRBJ2-1, with TRBD2 as a possible D gene (5 bases). There are 18 residues in the CDR3. Trimming stripped 4 bases from V and 8 bases from J, with 28 bases between. CDR1 and CDR2 (germline): SGDLS, YYNGEE. The CDR3 loop is CASSSPYAADPGVDEQFF. DNA of the CDR3: TGTGCCAGCAGCTCCCCCTACGCAGCGGACCCAGGCGTCGATGAGCAGTTCTTC.

The chain employs TRBV4-2 and TRBJ1-2; D gene unclear. Trimming removed 0 bases from V and 8 bases from J, with 13 bases in between. Per the germline V gene, CDR1 is LGHNA and CDR2 is YNFKEQ. CDR3 size: 14 residues. CDR3 DNA: TGTGCCAGCAGCCAAGATAGGCTCCCAGGCGGCTACACCTTC. Its translation is CASSQDRLPGGYTF.

This clonotype was detected only a few times. The chain has TRBV11-1 and TRBJ2-3, with D hard to call. V lost 5 bases to trimming and J lost 2 bases, with 14 bases between them. The CDR3 sequence is 15 residues long. Germline V CDR1 and CDR2: SGHAT, FQDESV (reference sequence). The CDR3 DNA reads TGTGCCAGCAGCCTCTCCCGACTGAACACAGATACGCAGTATTTT. Amino acid sequence: CASSLSRLNTDTQYF.

This clonotype occurred a few times. The chain recombines TRBV2 with TRBJ2-3, with TRBD1 matching 7 bases. V lost 6 bases and J lost 0; bases outside the gene matches: 6. Germline CDR1 is SNHLY and CDR2 is FYNNEI. The length of the CDR3 is 15 residues. In DNA form, the CDR3 reads TGTGCCAGCAGCGACAGGGCCCCTAGCACAGATACGCAGTATTTT. This translates into CASSDRAPSTDTQYF.

V gene TRBV29-1 combines with J gene TRBJ2-1, with 8 bases lining up with TRBD2. The trim removed 3 bases at V and 10 bases at J, leaving 11 bases unmatched. The V gene's germline CDR1 is SQVTM and CDR2 ANQGSEA. CDR3 length: 14 amino acids. The CDR3 nucleotides are TGCAGCGTTGAGGTTAGCGGGGTGTCCTACGAGCAGTTCTTC. This sequence encodes CSVEVSGVSYEQFF.

This chain connects TRBV6-5 to TRBJ2-3; D may be TRBD2 (7 bases). The CDR3 extends over 15 amino acids. Trimming pared 7 bases from V and 7 bases from J, leaving 21 bases between. CDR1 is MNHEY and CDR2 is SVGAGI in the germline V gene. The CDR3 nucleotides read TGTGCCAGCATTAATAGGGGGGGGGGTTTAAATACGCAGTATTTT. Its translation is CASINRGGGLNTQYF.

The CDR3 sequence: CASSLTADSNTEAFF. The DNA of the CDR3 is TGTGCCAGCAGCTTAACCGCCGATTCGAACACTGAAGCTTTCTTT. The chain joins TRBV7-3 to TRBJ1-1; the D is unclear. CDR3 length equals 15 residues. Germline values: CDR1 SGHTA, CDR2 FQGTGA. Trimming left V 0 bases short and J 1 base short, with 9 bases between.

There are a few counts of this clonotype. The genes are TRBV6-6 and TRBJ1-2, with D tentatively TRBD1 (5 bases). Germline CDR1 is MNHNY and CDR2 is SVGAGI (reference sequence). V was pared by 2 bases and J by 0 bases, with 10 bases between. This CDR3 contains 15 residues. The CDR3 is CASSYGAESNYGYTF. In nucleotides, the CDR3 is TGTGCCAGCAGTTACGGGGCGGAGTCTAACTATGGCTACACCTTC.

This sequence joins TRBV27 and TRBJ1-1; 7 bases fit TRBD1. J was trimmed by 3 bases and V by 5 bases; bases with no gene match: 15. Germline CDR1 is MNHEY and CDR2 is SMNVEV (reference sequence). CDR3 length: 17 amino acids. The CDR3 nucleotides are TGTGCCAGCAGTCCGCGACAGGGAAGCAGAGTTTACACTGAAGCTTTCTTT. Protein product: CASSPRQGSRVYTEAFF.

This clonotype was seen more than once but under ten times. This sequence joins TRBV6-6 and TRBJ2-5; D is possibly TRBD2 (6 bases). Deletions cut 0 bases from V and 1 base from J, with 9 bases between. This CDR3 contains 15 residues. Germline V CDR1 and CDR2: MNHNY, SVGAGI (reference sequence). The chain's CDR3 is CASSYSLASQETQYF. The CDR3 DNA follows: TGTGCCAGCAGTTACTCTCTAGCGAGCCAAGAGACCCAGTACTTC.

The rearrangement joins TRBV5-6 to TRBJ2-3; 7 bases agree with TRBD1. This CDR3 has 15 amino acids. The germline V gene encodes CDR1 SGHDT and CDR2 YYEEEE. The junction had 9 bases not matched to a gene; V was cut back by 7 bases and J by 1 base. The CDR3 spells CASSRPGTGTDTQYF. The DNA for the CDR3 is TGTGCCAGCTCCAGGCCCGGGACAGGCACAGATACGCAGTATTTT.

The sample holds many counts of this clonotype. One end of the junction does not line up with germline, which may come from a read error. This chain joins TRBV12-3 or TRBV12-4 and TRBJ1-1; possible D gene TRBD1, 6 bases. The CDR3 length is 13 residues. This CDR3 is CASSLTGNTEAFF. The CDR3 region has the DNA TGCGCCAGCAGCCTGACAGGGAACACTGAAGCTTTCTTT.

A single count supports this clonotype. This chain connects TRBV7-2 to TRBJ2-3; 13 bases are shared with TRBD2. Trimming at V came to 5 bases and at J to 2 bases, leaving 7 bases not matched to a gene. Germline V gene data show CDR1 as SGHTA and CDR2 as FQGNSA. There are 17 residues in the CDR3. The CDR3 reads CASSTRTSGGATDTQYF. The DNA for the CDR3 is TGTGCCAGCAGCACCCGGACTAGCGGGGGTGCCACAGATACGCAGTATTTT.

This clonotype was detected a few times. The genes are TRBV12-3 or TRBV12-4 and TRBJ1-2, with 8 nucleotides matching TRBD1. This CDR3 contains 14 residues. The V gene end was trimmed by 2 bases and the J gene end by 6 bases; junction bases not matched to a gene: 5. DNA for the CDR3: TGTGCCAGCAGTTTAACCGGGACAGGAGATGGCTACACCTTC. Its translation is CASSLTGTGDGYTF.

The chain joins TRBV27 to TRBJ1-6; D is unclear. V was shortened by 6 bases and J by 0 bases, with 12 bases between the two germline ends. CDR3 length: 16 residues. CDR1 MNHEY and CDR2 SMNVEV come from the germline V gene (reference sequence). CDR3 in DNA: TGTGCCAGCAGCCGTGAAGGTAGCTCCTATAATTCACCCCTCCACTTT. Translation: CASSREGSSYNSPLHF.